These 15 T cell receptor beta chains were sequenced from one sample in a study of cytomegalovirus exposure and HLA in healthy donors. TCRdb's table, derived via immunoSEQ multiplex PCR, lists solely in-frame clones and lacks some. This table has some 120,000 clones, nearly 90% appearing once. Sequenced sample: PBMCs. These receptors all stem from a woman younger than 35 in good health and CMV-seronegative.

J is TRBJ2-1 and V is TRBV4-3; 8 nucleotides match TRBD2. There are 14 residues in the CDR3. Germline V lookup: CDR1 LGHNA, CDR2 YSLEER. V lost 1 base to trimming and J lost 12 bases; unmatched junction nucleotides: 8. CDR3 protein: CASSQAPAGVMQFF. For the CDR3, the DNA is TGCGCCAGCAGCCAAGCCCCAGCGGGAGTTATGCAGTTCTTC.

In this sample, this clone turned up a few times. This chain links TRBV19 with TRBJ1-2, with D perhaps TRBD1 (5 bases). With 10 bases removed from V and 4 bases from J, the gap between germline ends came to 19 bases. The CDR3 consists of 14 residues. Germline V lookup: CDR1 LNHDA, CDR2 SQIVND (reference sequence). The CDR3 sequence: CATSLGGTGYGYTF. The CDR3 DNA is TGTGCCACCTCCCTAGGAGGGACGGGCTATGGCTACACCTTC.

The J gene is TRBJ1-4, the V gene TRBV30; no reliable D call. Trimming pared 0 bases from V and 0 bases from J, leaving 8 bases between. The CDR3 has 15 amino acids. Per germline, CDR1 GTSNPN and CDR2 SVGIG (reference sequence). CDR3 sequence: CAWSVLAATNEKLFF. CDR3 nucleotide sequence: TGTGCCTGGAGTGTTTTAGCGGCAACTAATGAAAAACTGTTTTTT. The variable domain in full, completed from reference TRBV30 and TRBJ1-4, reads SQTIHQWPATLVQPVGSPLSLECTVEGTSNPNLYWYRQAAGRGLQLLFYSVGIGQISSEVPQNLSASRPQDRQFILSSKKLLLSDSGFYLCAWSVLAATNEKLFFGSGTQLSVL.

The chain couples TRBV11-1 to TRBJ2-7, with TRBD1 matching 8 bases. CDR3 length: 16 amino acids. V gave up 6 bases and J gave up 3 bases; unmatched junction bases: 13. The germline gives CDR1 SGHAT, CDR2 FQDESV (reference sequence). This CDR3 reads CASSNRLGQGGYEQYV. The CDR3 bases are TGTGCCAGCAGTAACCGCCTTGGACAGGGAGGCTACGAGCAGTACGTC.

This clone was picked up one time. The chain couples TRBV6-1 to TRBJ2-5; 11 bases are shared with TRBD1. The CDR3 is 15 residues long. Trimming took 2 bases from V and 6 from J; bases not matched to a gene: 5. In germline, CDR1 is MNHNS, CDR2 SASEGT. The CDR3 region is CASSETGTGGKTQYF. CDR3 DNA sequence: TGTGCCAGCAGTGAAACCGGGACAGGGGGGAAGACCCAGTACTTC.

The rearrangement links TRBV2 to TRBJ2-2; D gene uncertain. This CDR3 has 14 residues. V was trimmed by 7 bases and J by 1 base, leaving 10 bases between them. Germline CDR1 reads SNHLY; CDR2 reads FYNNEI. DNA of the CDR3: TGTGCCAGCAATATTCAGATGAACACCGGGGAGCTGTTTTTT. Its protein is CASNIQMNTGELFF.

This chain connects TRBV7-9 to TRBJ2-5, with TRBD2 matching 9 bases. The CDR3 contains 15 residues. The V gene end was trimmed by 1 base and the J gene end by 5 bases; junction bases not matched to a gene: 5. Germline values: CDR1 SEHNR, CDR2 FQNEAQ (reference sequence). CDR3 in DNA: TGTGCCAGCAGCTTAGGCACTAGCGGGCGTGAGACCCAGTACTTC. Translating it yields CASSLGTSGRETQYF.

This clone occurred once. The V call is TRBV7-2, the J call TRBJ2-2; possibly TRBD1 for D (6 bases). The germline V gene has CDR1 SGHTA and CDR2 FQGNSA. The CDR3 spans 14 residues. The germline V and J ends were trimmed by 5 bases and 1 base, with 8 bases remaining between them. The CDR3 sequence: CASSRDMNTGELFF. The CDR3 DNA reads as TGTGCCAGCAGCCGGGACATGAACACCGGGGAGCTGTTTTTT.

The V and J genes are TRBV29-1 and TRBJ2-3, with TRBD1 matching over 8 bases. CDR1 and CDR2 from the germline V gene are SQVTM and ANQGSEA. The V segment lost 4 bases and the J segment 1 base; nucleotides outside the gene matches: 4. The CDR3 has 14 amino acids. As DNA, the CDR3 is TGCAGCGTTGCAGGGGGCAGGGGCACAGATACGCAGTATTTT. Its translation: CSVAGGRGTDTQYF.

A few counts support this clone. V is TRBV30 and J is TRBJ1-2; 10 bases are a match to TRBD1. The length of the CDR3 is 15 residues. The germline CDR1 and CDR2 sequences are GTSNPN and SVGIG (reference sequence). V lost 3 bases to trimming and J lost 0 bases; unmatched junction nucleotides: 4. The CDR3: CAWRPGTGANYGYTF. In DNA, the CDR3 is TGTGCCTGGAGGCCAGGGACAGGGGCTAACTATGGCTACACCTTC. Supplemented by reference TRBV30 and TRBJ1-2, the full variable domain reads SQTIHQWPATLVQPVGSPLSLECTVEGTSNPNLYWYRQAAGRGLQLLFYSVGIGQISSEVPQNLSASRPQDRQFILSSKKLLLSDSGFYLCAWRPGTGANYGYTFGSGTRLTVV.

V is TRBV19 and J is TRBJ2-1; 7 bases are a match to TRBD2. The CDR3 consists of 14 residues. V lost 9 bases to trimming and J lost 1 base; unmatched junction nucleotides: 6. Per the germline V gene, CDR1 is LNHDA and CDR2 is SQIVND (reference sequence). CDR3 sequence: CASSPGGSYNEQFF. CDR3 DNA sequence: TGTGCCAGCTCACCGGGGGGATCCTACAATGAGCAGTTCTTC.

This chain uses TRBV5-1 with TRBJ1-2, with D perhaps TRBD1 (6 bases). CDR3 length: 14 amino acids. Per germline, CDR1 SGHRS and CDR2 YFSETQ. The germline V and J ends were trimmed by 4 bases and 7 bases, with 17 bases remaining between them. This CDR3 is CASSLRDNVGGYTF. The CDR3 DNA is TGCGCCAGCAGCCTACGGGACAACGTCGGTGGCTACACCTTC.

This chain joins TRBV30 and TRBJ2-7, with TRBD2 matching over 12 bases. V lost 2 bases, J lost 7 bases, and 9 bases stayed unmatched. The CDR3 spans 15 residues. The V gene's germline CDR1 is GTSNPN and CDR2 SVGIG (reference sequence). The CDR3 reads CAWSFGLAGKGEQYF. The CDR3 bases are TGTGCCTGGAGTTTCGGACTAGCGGGAAAGGGGGAGCAGTACTTC.

The chain recombines TRBV19 with TRBJ2-4; 7 positions match TRBD1. V lost 6 bases to trimming and J lost 6 bases; unmatched junction nucleotides: 14. The CDR3 length is 16 residues. CDR1 is LNHDA, CDR2 SQIVND, per germline (reference sequence). CDR3 sequence reads: CASRDTSGGGRNIQYF. The CDR3 region has the DNA TGTGCCAGTAGAGACACATCAGGGGGTGGTAGAAACATTCAGTACTTC.

The chain has TRBV5-6 and TRBJ1-2; 9 nucleotides agree with TRBD1. The J segment lost 8 bases and the V segment lost 10 bases, leaving 18 bases of the junction unmatched. The CDR3 sequence is 15 residues long. Germline V lookup: CDR1 SGHDT, CDR2 YYEEEE. The CDR3 region is CASQPTGGAPDGYTF. The CDR3 coding sequence is TGTGCCTCTCAACCTACAGGGGGCGCCCCGGACGGCTACACCTTC.